The next 31 T cell receptor beta chains were all read from a single sample in a study of technical replicates of blood from four donors. TCRdb's table, derived via immunoSEQ multiplex PCR, lists solely in-frame clones and lacks some. This table has roughly 70,000 clones, roughly 94% appearing once. Material: T cells isolated from PBMCs. These receptors were collected from a human donor in good health.

The chain has TRBV15 and TRBJ2-2; TRBD2 might be the D (5 bases). Germline V lookup: CDR1 LNHNV, CDR2 YYDKDF (reference sequence). This CDR3 has 15 amino acids. V dropped 0 bases and J dropped 1 base, with 6 bases sitting between them. The DNA for the CDR3 is TGTGCCACCAGCAGAGAACGGGGGAACACCGGGGAGCTGTTTTTT. Protein product: CATSRERGNTGELFF.

This chain links TRBV5-1 with TRBJ1-1; perhaps TRBD1 as D (6 bases). Germline V CDR1 and CDR2: SGHRS, YFSETQ. The CDR3 contains 14 residues. Trimming left V 7 bases short and J 1 base short, with 14 bases between. The CDR3 DNA reads as TGCGCCAGCCTATCGGGACATCGGAACACTGAAGCTTTCTTT. Amino acid sequence: CASLSGHRNTEAFF.

This rearrangement joins TRBV9 to TRBJ2-3, with TRBD2 identical over 9 bases. The trim removed 3 bases at V and 0 bases at J, leaving 8 bases unmatched. This CDR3 comprises 17 residues. Germline CDR1 and CDR2: SGDLS and YYNGEE. CDR3 bases: TGTGCCAGCAGCGAGACCGGGACTAGCACCAGCACAGATACGCAGTATTTT. This encodes CASSETGTSTSTDTQYF. Filled out from reference TRBV9 and TRBJ2-3, the complete variable domain reads DSGVTQTPKHLITATGQRVTLRCSPRSGDLSVYWYQQSLDQGLQFLIQYYNGEERAKGNILERFSAQQFPDLHSELNLSSLELGDSALYFCASSETGTSTSTDTQYFGPGTRLTVL.

The CDR3 DNA follows: TGCGCCAGCAGCTTGTCAGGGGAAAGTAGGTACAATGAGCAGTTCTTC. Translation gives CASSLSGESRYNEQFF. J is TRBJ2-1 and V is TRBV5-1, with a tentative D call TRBD1 (6 bases). Looked up from germline, CDR1 is SGHRS and CDR2 is YFSETQ. V lost 1 base and J 4 bases, leaving 15 bases between the germline ends. CDR3 length: 16 amino acids.

The chain uses TRBV15 and TRBJ2-7, with D hard to call. CDR1 and CDR2 from the germline V gene are LNHNV and YYDKDF (reference sequence). The length of the CDR3 is 15 residues. V lost 2 bases, J lost 0 bases, and 11 bases lay in between. DNA for the CDR3: TGTGCCACCAGCAGACCCGACACTGGCTCCTACGAGCAGTACTTC. This sequence encodes CATSRPDTGSYEQYF.

The DNA for the CDR3 is TGTGCCACCCTAACAGGGGAAAAACTGTTTTTT. Its protein is CATLTGEKLFF. The genes are TRBV28 and TRBJ1-4, with a possible D match to TRBD1 (6 bases). CDR1 and CDR2 (germline): MDHEN, SYDVKM. V was shortened by 10 bases and J by 8 bases, with 11 bases between the two germline ends. CDR3 length equals 11 residues.

In DNA, the CDR3 is TGCAGCGGAAGTCAGGGCCTCGGAAACACCATATATTTT. This gives the protein CSGSQGLGNTIYF. The chain is built from TRBV29-1 and TRBJ1-3; D is possibly TRBD1 (5 bases). CDR1 is SQVTM and CDR2 is ANQGSEA in the germline V gene. The CDR3 covers 13 residues. Trimming pared 7 bases from V and 4 bases from J, leaving 14 bases between.

The table lists this clone with a count of one. The V gene is TRBV6-5, the J gene TRBJ2-1; TRBD1 agrees at 9 bases. CDR3 length: 15 residues. Germline CDR1 is MNHEY and CDR2 is SVGAGI. Germline trimming cut 4 bases from V and 5 bases from J; bases unmatched to any gene: 6. CDR3 sequence: CASSSWTGDHNEQFF. The CDR3 nucleotides are TGTGCCAGCAGTTCTTGGACAGGGGACCACAATGAGCAGTTCTTC.

This chain uses TRBV6-5 with TRBJ2-1; TRBD2 matches at 9 bases. CDR1 and CDR2 (germline): MNHEY, SVGAGI. The CDR3 extends over 15 amino acids. The V gene end was trimmed by 3 bases and the J gene end by 4 bases; junction bases not matched to a gene: 4. The CDR3 sequence is CASSYWTSDYNEQFF. The CDR3, as DNA: TGTGCCAGCAGTTATTGGACTAGCGATTACAATGAGCAGTTCTTC.

This chain connects TRBV2 to TRBJ1-5; 7 positions match TRBD1. Germline V gene lookup returns CDR1 SNHLY and CDR2 FYNNEI. V trimming: 5 bases; J trimming: 4 bases; junction bases outside the gene matches: 5. This CDR3 has 14 amino acids. The DNA for the CDR3 is TGTGCCAGCAGTCGGGACAGTGTGAATCAGCCCCAGCATTTT. This translates into CASSRDSVNQPQHF.

This chain connects TRBV5-6 to TRBJ2-7, with 9 nucleotides matching TRBD1. CDR1 SGHDT and CDR2 YYEEEE come from the germline V gene. This CDR3 contains 14 residues. V lost 0 bases, J lost 7 bases, and 5 bases stayed unmatched. CDR3 amino acids: CASSLGTGVLEQYF. The CDR3 DNA reads TGTGCCAGCAGCTTGGGGACAGGGGTGTTGGAGCAGTACTTC.

The chain recombines TRBV7-2 with TRBJ2-7; tentatively, D is TRBD2 (6 bases). Germline assignment: CDR1 SGHTA and CDR2 FQGNSA. The CDR3 consists of 14 residues. V lost 3 bases and J lost 2, with 11 bases in between. This CDR3 is CASSLSGGPYEQYF. CDR3 sequence (DNA): TGTGCCAGCAGCTTGTCCGGGGGTCCCTACGAGCAGTACTTC.

The CDR3 reads CASSLAAGATYNEQFF. The CDR3 nucleotides read TGTGCCAGCAGCTTGGCGGCAGGGGCGACCTACAATGAGCAGTTCTTC. The V and J genes are TRBV5-4 and TRBJ2-1; the D gene is possibly TRBD1 (6 bases). The CDR3 has 16 amino acids. Germline V CDR1 and CDR2: SGHNT, YYREEE (reference sequence). V lost 0 bases to trimming and J lost 2 bases, with 12 bases between them.

The chain combines TRBV6-5 with TRBJ1-1, with a tentative D call TRBD1 (6 bases). V lost 8 bases to trimming and J lost 8 bases, with 9 bases between them. From germline, CDR1 is MNHEY and CDR2 SVGAGI. CDR3 length: 10 residues. CDR3 bases: TGTGCCAGCGGGCAGGGGGAAGCTTTCTTT. Amino acids: CASGQGEAFF.

V gene TRBV6-5 combines with J gene TRBJ2-7; TRBD2 matches at 10 bases. Germline values: CDR1 MNHEY, CDR2 SVGAGI. The ends lost 7 bases at V and 1 base at J; junction bases unmatched: 7. The CDR3 has 15 residues. The CDR3 sequence is CASIGLAGASYEQYF. The CDR3, as DNA: TGTGCCAGCATTGGTCTAGCGGGAGCGTCCTACGAGCAGTACTTC.

The V and J genes are TRBV28 and TRBJ2-2, with D uncertain. Germline lookup yields CDR1 MDHEN and CDR2 SYDVKM. Trimming shortened V by 3 bases and J by 6 bases, and 11 bases separated the two germline ends. CDR3 length equals 14 residues. CDR3 DNA: TGTGCCAGCAGTTTTCCCGTGTCCTCCGGGGAGCTGTTTTTT. Amino acids: CASSFPVSSGELFF.

The chain couples TRBV30 to TRBJ1-1; D may be TRBD1 (5 bases). The CDR3 is 12 amino acids. Deletions cut 5 bases from V and 0 bases from J, with 7 bases between. CDR1 is GTSNPN, CDR2 SVGIG, per germline (reference sequence). The CDR3, as DNA: TGTGCCTGGGACAGAGTGAACACTGAAGCTTTCTTT. This encodes CAWDRVNTEAFF.

The chain links TRBV6-5 to TRBJ1-4, with D possibly TRBD1 on 6 matching bases. Germline lookup yields CDR1 MNHEY and CDR2 SVGAGI. CDR3 length: 14 residues. V was shortened by 6 bases and J by 4 bases, with 12 bases between the two germline ends. In DNA form, the CDR3 reads TGTGCCAGCAGGGGGGCCGGGATTAATGAAAAACTGTTTTTT. Residues: CASRGAGINEKLFF.

The chain has TRBV10-3 and TRBJ1-3, with D uncertain. Germline CDR1 ENHRY, CDR2 SYGVKD. V lost 5 bases to trimming and J lost 4 bases, with 9 bases between them. This CDR3 is 13 amino acids long. The CDR3 protein is CAISTAGGNTIYF. The DNA of the CDR3 is TGTGCCATCAGTACTGCCGGGGGAAACACCATATATTTT.

This rearrangement joins TRBV10-1 to TRBJ2-3; a possible D gene is TRBD1 (6 bases). Germline loops: CDR1 WNHNN, CDR2 SYGVQD (reference sequence). Between the trimmed V and J ends, which lost 6 bases and 2 bases, there was a span of 12 bases. The CDR3 runs to 14 residues. The CDR3 spells CASSYRAPTDTQYF. As DNA, the CDR3 is TGCGCCAGCAGCTACAGGGCCCCCACAGATACGCAGTATTTT.

This clone was found once. The V gene is TRBV5-4, the J gene TRBJ2-3; TRBD2 agrees at 14 bases. Germline V gene data show CDR1 as SGHNT and CDR2 as YYREEE (reference sequence). The CDR3 contains 15 residues. V shed 4 bases and J 4 bases; nucleotides not matched to a gene: 2. CDR3 residues: CASSMTSGRADTQYF. In DNA form, the CDR3 reads TGTGCCAGCAGCATGACTAGCGGGAGGGCAGATACGCAGTATTTT.

In this sample, this clone turned up once. The chain employs TRBV5-4 and TRBJ2-5, with 8 bases matching TRBD2. Germline lookup yields CDR1 SGHNT and CDR2 YYREEE (reference sequence). With 3 bases clipped from V and 5 bases from J, the junction kept 9 bases outside the gene matches. The CDR3 contains 15 residues. CDR3 bases: TGTGCCAGCAGCTGGGGAGTAGCGGGAAGGGAGACCCAGTACTTC. It is translated as CASSWGVAGRETQYF.

The V call is TRBV6-6, the J call TRBJ2-7; 8 bases map to TRBD2. V lost 4 bases to trimming and J lost 4 bases; unmatched junction nucleotides: 9. In germline, CDR1 is MNHNY, CDR2 SVGAGI (reference sequence). The CDR3 is made up of 15 amino acids. CDR3 sequence reads: CASSSTSGSQYEQYF. The CDR3 DNA reads as TGTGCCAGCAGTTCCACTAGCGGATCTCAATACGAGCAGTACTTC.

This clone was detected only once. This chain connects TRBV30 to TRBJ2-7; 8 bases map to TRBD1. There are 12 residues in the CDR3. Germline CDR1 and CDR2: GTSNPN and SVGIG (reference sequence). V lost 4 bases to trimming and J lost 2 bases; unmatched junction nucleotides: 1. The CDR3 region is CAWTDRAYEQYF. CDR3 DNA: TGTGCCTGGACGGACAGGGCCTACGAGCAGTACTTC.

The chain combines TRBV4-2 with TRBJ1-5; D uncertain. This CDR3 has 16 residues. The ends were cut back, 1 base at V and 0 bases at J, with 10 bases in the middle. The germline CDR1 and CDR2 sequences are LGHNA and YNFKEQ. CDR3 sequence: CASSQAPGGSNQPQHF. The CDR3 region has the DNA TGTGCCAGCAGCCAAGCCCCGGGAGGTAGCAATCAGCCCCAGCATTTT.

The chain has TRBV7-2 and TRBJ2-3; maybe TRBD1 (6 bases). Germline V gene data show CDR1 as SGHTA and CDR2 as FQGNSA. This CDR3 contains 13 residues. Trimming cost V 1 base and J 8 bases, with 10 bases left between them. The CDR3 loop is CASSLDQGGTQYF. DNA for the CDR3: TGTGCCAGCAGCTTAGACCAAGGGGGTACGCAGTATTTT.

V gene TRBV30 combines with J gene TRBJ2-7, with 11 bases identical to TRBD2. Germline V gene lookup returns CDR1 GTSNPN and CDR2 SVGIG (reference sequence). This CDR3 has 14 amino acids. Unmatched junction bases numbered 4, after V lost 0 bases and J lost 6 bases. In nucleotides, the CDR3 is TGTGCCTGGAGTGTAACGACTAGCGGGACCGAGCAGTACTTC. It translates to CAWSVTTSGTEQYF.

This chain links TRBV7-3 with TRBJ2-7; D is unresolved. The V end lost 3 bases, the J end lost 1 base, and 7 bases lay between the germline ends. The CDR3 totals 13 residues. Germline lookup yields CDR1 SGHTA and CDR2 FQGTGA. In nucleotides, the CDR3 is TGTGCCAGCAGCTTGGCCGCTTCCTACGAGCAGTACTTC. Protein sequence: CASSLAASYEQYF.

This sequence joins TRBV19 and TRBJ2-2, with D uncertain. The V and J ends lost 4 bases and 2 bases respectively, with 8 bases between them. From germline, CDR1 is LNHDA and CDR2 SQIVND (reference sequence). The CDR3 is 14 amino acids. In nucleotides, the CDR3 is TGTGCCAGTAGTACCCTTCTTAACACCGGGGAGCTGTTTTTT. It translates to CASSTLLNTGELFF. The variable domain in full, with the rest retrieved from reference TRBV19 and TRBJ2-2, is DGGITQSPKYLFRKEGQNVTLSCEQNLNHDAMYWYRQDPGQGLRLIYYSQIVNDFQKGDIAEGYSVSREKKESFPLTVTSAQKNPTAFYLCASSTLLNTGELFFGEGSRLTVL.

The V gene is TRBV19, the J gene TRBJ2-7, with TRBD2 matching over 12 bases. The germline CDR1 and CDR2 sequences are LNHDA and SQIVND (reference sequence). The length of the CDR3 is 17 residues. V dropped 5 bases and J dropped 0; count of bases not matched to a gene: 8. The CDR3 region is CASSLGLAGGISYEQYF. CDR3 in DNA: TGTGCCAGTAGTTTAGGCCTAGCGGGAGGGATCTCCTACGAGCAGTACTTC.

This clone appeared a single time. The V call is TRBV20-1, the J call TRBJ1-2; D is unclear. Trimming cost V 3 bases and J 7 bases, with 3 bases left between them. This CDR3 comprises 9 residues. CDR1 and CDR2 from the germline V gene are DFQATT and SNEGSKA (reference sequence). CDR3 nucleotides: TGCAGTGCTAGCCGTGGCTACACCTTC. It specifies CSASRGYTF.